The clone carrying this TCR beta chain was counted at least ten times. Hyperthyroidism had been newly diagnosed in patients aged 18 to 65, and its duration was under 2 months. RNA transcripts were the template for amplifying TCR beta CDR3 regions. TCR CDR3 underwent first-round RT-PCR with the HTBI primer set. TCRdb analysed the multiplex PCR reads with MiXCR anew, one entry per CDR3 protein. The sample yields some 560,000 distinct CDR3 sequences, about 15% seen once. These data originate in a study of T cells in Graves' hyperthyroidism and ophthalmopathy. Trimming cost V 6 bases and J 7 bases, with 19 bases left between them. The CDR3 runs 15 residues.

This chain uses TRBV12-3 or TRBV12-4 with TRBJ1-5; the D gene is possibly TRBD1 (6 bases). The clonotype comes from a middle-aged woman with Graves' hyperthyroidism. Material for sequencing was blood. CDR3 DNA sequence: TGTGCCAGCAGGGGTGGGGGGGGGGGCGGCCAGCCCCAGCATTTT. Residues: CASRGGGGGGQPQHF.